This is a list of T cell receptor beta chains from one sample in a study of human T cells and chemical hapten exposure. TCRdb used MiXCR to reprocess the RACE reads, holding one entry per CDR3 protein. The table records roughly 120,000 distinct CDR3 sequences, about 14% of them present only once. Here the sequenced sample was whole blood, taken in connection with sensitization to the hapten diphenylcyclopropenone (DPC). The receptors derive from a woman under 30 with alopecia areata. Some clones in this sample may be carry-over from other donors' samples. The CDR3 runs from the conserved cysteine through the conserved F or W. Each record gives: D gene, clone size, J gene, V gene, CDR3 protein, CDR3 DNA. D genes are given only for firm matches. Size values are once, few and many counts, or a class for expanded clones, and some rows have none.

>-|many|TRBJ2-3|TRBV7-2
CASSSGTGVTDTQYF
TGTGCCAGCAGCTCAGGGACGGGAGTCACAGATACGCAGTATTTT
>-|-|TRBJ1-1|TRBV20-1
CSARDPGEGTEAFF
TGCAGTGCTAGAGATCCCGGGGAGGGGACTGAAGCTTTCTTT
>TRBD1|many|TRBJ1-2|TRBV7-6
CASSSLQGDYGYTF
TGTGCCAGCAGTTCATTACAGGGGGACTATGGCTACACCTTC
>-|-|TRBJ1-1|TRBV7-8
CASRELMQGFMNTEAFF
TGTGCCAGCAGAGAATTAATGCAGGGGTTCATGAACACTGAAGCTTTCTTT
>TRBD1|few|TRBJ1-2|TRBV7-3
CASSFTGAVGYTF
TGTGCCAGCAGCTTTACAGGGGCGGTTGGCTACACCTTC
>TRBD1|many|TRBJ2-7|TRBV27
CASSGWDRAYEQYF
TGTGCCAGCAGTGGCTGGGACAGGGCCTACGAGCAGTACTTC
>-|many|TRBJ1-5|TRBV12-3/TRBV12-4
CASSFGYQPQHF
TGTGCCAGCAGTTTTGGGTATCAGCCCCAGCATTTT
>-|-|TRBJ1-2|TRBV11-1
CASSGNYGYTF
TGTGCCAGCAGCGGTAACTATGGCTACACCTTC
>TRBD1|few|TRBJ2-3|TRBV5-4
CASSLEGTATDTQYF
TGTGCCAGCAGCTTGGAGGGGACAGCCACAGATACGCAGTATTTT
>TRBD1|-|TRBJ1-6|TRBV4-3
CASSQTGGNSPLHF
TGCGCCAGCAGCCAGACAGGGGGTAATTCACCCCTCCACTTT
>-|-|TRBJ1-2|TRBV7-2
CASRAGPLSGYTF
TGTGCCAGCAGGGCGGGTCCTCTGAGTGGCTACACCTTC
>-|few|TRBJ1-6|TRBV5-1
CASSSRGPQYNSPLHF
TGCGCCAGCAGCTCCAGGGGCCCCCAATATAATTCACCCCTCCACTTT
>TRBD2|-|TRBJ2-1|TRBV7-2
CASSLVAGDYNEQFF
TGTGCCAGCAGCTTAGTAGCGGGGGACTACAATGAGCAGTTCTTC
>-|many|TRBJ1-5|TRBV6-2/TRBV6-3
CASSLQGIYQPQHF
TGTGCCAGCAGTCTGCAGGGTATATATCAGCCCCAGCATTTT
>-|-|TRBJ1-3|TRBV20-1
CSASQTGWGGNTIYF
TGCAGTGCTAGCCAGACGGGGTGGGGAGGAAACACCATATATTTT
>-|few|TRBJ2-1|TRBV12-3/TRBV12-4
CASSSTGPAIGPSRTFF
TGTGCCAGCAGTTCCACAGGCCCGGCTATTGGACCCAGTCGAACGTTCTTC
>TRBD2|few|TRBJ2-5|TRBV6-2/TRBV6-3
CASSQAGGPEEETQYF
TGTGCCAGCAGTCAAGCGGGGGGGCCGGAGGAAGAGACCCAGTACTTC
>TRBD2|-|TRBJ2-1|TRBV2
CASSALSGGIGNEQFF
TGTGCCAGCAGTGCCTTATCGGGAGGGATAGGGAATGAGCAGTTCTTC
>-|-|TRBJ1-5|TRBV28
CASSTIIQHF
TGTGCCAGCAGTACCATCATCCAGCATTTT
>-|few|TRBJ1-1|TRBV15
CATSRDSRALIAEAFF
TGTGCCACCAGCAGAGATTCGCGGGCCTTAATCGCTGAAGCTTTCTTT
>TRBD1|-|TRBJ2-3|TRBV7-2
CASSLVEGQDDTQYF
TGTGCCAGCAGCTTAGTGGAGGGACAGGATGATACGCAGTATTTT
>TRBD2|-|TRBJ2-1|TRBV6-2/TRBV6-3
CASSYPRGTHNEQFF
TGTGCCAGCAGTTACCCGCGGGGGACCCACAATGAGCAGTTCTTC
>-|few|TRBJ2-2|TRBV24-1
CATSDWTSGELFF
TGTGCCACCAGTGATTGGACGTCCGGGGAGCTGTTTTTT
>TRBD1|few|TRBJ2-1|TRBV28
CASSEPGQGANNEQFF
TGTGCCAGCAGTGAACCGGGACAGGGGGCCAACAATGAGCAGTTCTTC
>-|-|TRBJ1-6|TRBV27
CASSLLINSPLHF
TGTGCCAGCAGTTTACTGATTAATTCACCCCTCCACTTT
>TRBD1|-|TRBJ2-7|TRBV29-1
CSVADRHEQYF
TGCAGCGTTGCGGACAGGCACGAGCAGTACTTC
>-|-|TRBJ2-7|TRBV7-2
CASRPAGGFYEQYF
TGTGCCAGCAGGCCAGCCGGGGGCTTCTACGAGCAGTACTTC
>-|few|TRBJ2-7|TRBV7-8
CASSPPGKYYEQYF
TGTGCCAGCAGCCCCCCAGGGAAATACTACGAGCAGTACTTC
>TRBD1|few|TRBJ2-7|TRBV4-3
CASSYSTGTGSYEQYF
TGCGCCAGCAGCTATTCGACCGGGACAGGTAGCTACGAGCAGTACTTC
>TRBD1|-|TRBJ2-3|TRBV11-3
CASSPGTGGTQYF
TGTGCCAGCAGCCCCGGGACAGGGGGGACGCAGTATTTT
>TRBD1|-|TRBJ1-5|TRBV12-3/TRBV12-4
CASNFAGTGVSNQPQHF
TGTGCCAGCAATTTCGCCGGGACAGGGGTTAGCAATCAGCCCCAGCATTTT
>TRBD2|-|TRBJ2-5|TRBV11-2
CASSLASGGETQYF
TGTGCCAGCAGCTTAGCCAGCGGGGGAGAGACCCAGTACTTC
>TRBD1|-|TRBJ2-1|TRBV20-1
CSVRSDRGLNEQFF
TGCAGTGTTCGATCGGACAGGGGGCTCAATGAGCAGTTCTTC
>-|many|TRBJ2-6|TRBV7-2
CASSPRPSGANVLTF
TGTGCCAGCAGCCCCCGCCCCTCTGGGGCCAACGTCCTGACTTTC
>-|-|TRBJ2-7|TRBV7-2
CASSLNREQYF
TGTGCCAGCAGCCTTAACAGGGAGCAGTACTTC
>TRBD1|-|TRBJ1-2|TRBV29-1
CSAGQGARGYTF
TGCAGCGCAGGACAGGGGGCGCGGGGCTACACCTTC
>TRBD1|-|TRBJ1-2|TRBV20-1
CSARSDREYGYTF
TGCAGTGCTAGATCGGACAGGGAATATGGCTACACCTTC
>-|-|TRBJ1-2|TRBV4-1
CARSPVGENYGYTF
TGCGCCAGAAGCCCCGTGGGGGAAAACTATGGCTACACCTTC
>-|-|TRBJ1-6|TRBV20-1
CSARDFGQSSYNSPLHF
TGCAGTGCTAGAGATTTTGGACAAAGCTCCTATAATTCACCCCTCCACTTT
>TRBD1|many|TRBJ1-2|TRBV7-9
CASSPGKGGLGNYGYTF
TGTGCCAGCAGTCCCGGGAAAGGGGGCCTCGGTAACTATGGCTACACCTTC
>-|-|TRBJ2-7|TRBV11-3
CASSSCWALWQYF
TGTGCCAGCAGCTCGTGCTGGGCCTTGTGGCAGTACTTC
>TRBD1|few|TRBJ2-1|TRBV30
CAWSSGDRVDNEQFF
TGTGCCTGGAGTTCGGGGGACAGGGTAGACAATGAGCAGTTCTTC
>TRBD1|few|TRBJ1-6|TRBV7-8
CASSLSGTGSSYNSPLHF
TGTGCCAGCAGCCTCTCCGGGACAGGGAGCTCCTATAATTCACCCCTCCACTTT
>-|-|TRBJ2-1|TRBV30
CAWSVLVNEQFF
TGTGCCTGGAGTGTACTGGTCAATGAGCAGTTCTTC
>-|many|TRBJ1-3|TRBV20-1
CSTRQGTSGNTIYF
TGCAGTACAAGGCAGGGTACATCGGGAAACACCATATATTTT
>-|few|TRBJ1-2|TRBV6-1
CASSPEKFNYGYTF
TGTGCCAGCAGTCCGGAAAAATTTAACTATGGCTACACCTTC
>-|-|TRBJ1-4|TRBV20-1
CSARDRSRATNEKLFF
TGCAGTGCTAGAGACCGGTCCCGAGCAACTAATGAAAAACTGTTTTTT
>-|few|TRBJ1-5|TRBV7-9
CASSLGGDQYQHF
TGTGCCAGCAGCTTAGGCGGCGATCAGTACCAGCATTTT
>-|few|TRBJ2-1|TRBV3-1
CASSPRPAGIYNEQFF
TGTGCCAGCAGTCCCCGGCCGGCGGGGATTTACAATGAGCAGTTCTTC
>TRBD2|few|TRBJ2-6|TRBV7-3
CASSPGLAGTSGANVLTF
TGTGCCAGCAGCCCCGGACTAGCGGGGACTTCTGGGGCCAACGTCCTGACTTTC
>TRBD1|-|TRBJ1-1|TRBV6-6
CASRTGGGWTEAFF
TGTGCCAGCAGGACAGGGGGCGGGTGGACTGAAGCTTTCTTT
>-|many|TRBJ2-3|TRBV30
CAWTPNHYLDTQYF
TGTGCCTGGACCCCTAATCATTACCTAGATACGCAGTATTTT
>-|many|TRBJ1-2|TRBV5-8
CASSSHRATQRDYGYTF
TGTGCCAGCAGCTCGCACCGGGCCACCCAGAGGGACTATGGCTACACCTTC
>TRBD1|few|TRBJ2-5|TRBV5-5
CASSLAVPGTGIQETQYF
TGTGCCAGCAGCTTGGCCGTGCCCGGGACAGGAATTCAAGAGACCCAGTACTTC
>TRBD2|many|TRBJ2-7|TRBV2
CASSGLAGAYEQYF
TGTGCTAGTAGCGGACTAGCGGGGGCCTACGAGCAGTACTTC
>TRBD2|-|TRBJ2-5|TRBV3-1
CASSLSPSDREAQYF
TGTGCCAGCAGCCTCAGCCCCTCGGACCGGGAGGCCCAGTACTTC